The TCR beta chain under discussion was sequenced for a study of blood T cell repertoires in COVID-19. The V gene end was trimmed by 0 bases and the J gene end by 9 bases; junction bases not matched to a gene: 7. CDR1 is SGDLS, CDR2 YYNGEE, per germline. The CDR3 sequence is 15 residues long. The protocol was immunoSEQ multiplex PCR, while the TCRdb copy is restricted to in-frame clones and leaves out a portion. The table has about 70,000 clones, about 92% seen once; the top ten hold over 8%. Sequencing was performed on peripheral blood. The chain has TRBV9 and TRBJ2-1; 9 nucleotides match TRBD2. The receptor was isolated from a human donor in a cohort sampled during active COVID-19. The CDR3 region has the DNA TGTGCCAGCAGCGTAGTTGTAGCGGGAGTGGGTGAGCAGTTCTTC. Its protein product is CASSVVVAGVGEQFF.